These 29 T cell receptor beta chains originate from one sample sequenced in a study of vaccination effects on CD4 cells after COVID-19. These receptors have no known antigen. Profiling relied on immunoSEQ multiplex PCR, and the TCRdb table lists in-frame clones only, not all of them. The profile shows roughly 30,000 clones, around 80% of them singletons. Sequencing in the ViraFEST assay came after antigen-specific CD4+ T cells had been expanded with viral peptide pools, which were used to stimulate PBMC. CD4+ T cells were isolated after 10 days of culture. Vaccine recipients lacked prior SARS-CoV-2 infection and had negative nucleocapsid antibodies. This specimen was CD4+ T cells from PBMCs cultured with SARS-CoV-2 spike peptides, taken before COVID-19 vaccination. These receptors were collected from a human donor who received a COVID-19 vaccine.

The V call is TRBV30, the J call TRBJ2-7; 15 bases align to TRBD2. After removal of 8 bases from V and 3 bases from J, the junction contained 8 bases not matched to a gene. The V gene's germline CDR1 is GTSNPN and CDR2 SVGIG (reference sequence). CDR3 size: 15 residues. CDR3 sequence reads: CAGRGLAGGRYEQYF. The CDR3 DNA reads TGTGCCGGCCGGGGACTAGCGGGGGGACGCTACGAGCAGTACTTC.

The rearrangement joins TRBV7-8 to TRBJ2-5; D possibly corresponds to TRBD1 (6 bases). Trimming cost V 1 base and J 3 bases, with 15 bases left between them. The CDR3 loop spans 16 amino acids. CDR1 and CDR2 from the germline V gene are SGHVS and FQNEAQ. The CDR3: CASSLGARGVKETQYF. The CDR3 DNA reads as TGTGCCAGCAGCTTAGGGGCCAGGGGAGTAAAAGAGACCCAGTACTTC.

The chain links TRBV12-3 or TRBV12-4 to TRBJ1-5, with D maybe TRBD1 (6 bases). The V end was cut by 7 bases, the J end by 2 bases, with 9 bases between. The CDR3 runs to 13 residues. CDR3 protein: CASMRGGNQPQHF. CDR3 bases: TGTGCCAGCATGAGGGGGGGCAATCAGCCCCAGCATTTT.

The CDR3 DNA reads as TGTGCCAGCAGCGTAGAGCAGCGAAGCAATGAGCAGTTCTTC. Translated: CASSVEQRSNEQFF. This chain uses TRBV9 with TRBJ2-1; D is ambiguous. Germline-derived CDR1 and CDR2 are SGDLS and YYNGEE. This CDR3 is 14 amino acids long. Deletions cut 0 bases from V and 6 bases from J, with 10 bases between.

The chain has TRBV11-2 and TRBJ2-5; 11 positions match TRBD2. This CDR3 spans 17 amino acids. CDR1 and CDR2 from the germline V gene are SGHAT and FQNNGV. After removal of 4 bases from V and 1 base from J, the junction contained 8 bases not matched to a gene. DNA for the CDR3: TGTGCCAGCAGCTGGCGCGGGACTAGCGGTTCCCAAGAGACCCAGTACTTC. Residues: CASSWRGTSGSQETQYF.

The rearrangement uses TRBV29-1 and TRBJ2-7, with TRBD1 as a possible D gene (7 bases). This CDR3 has 12 residues. The ends were cut back, 3 bases at V and 3 bases at J, with 9 bases in the middle. From germline, CDR1 is SQVTM and CDR2 ANQGSEA. The CDR3 region is CSVDQGGYEQYF. The CDR3 DNA reads TGCAGCGTTGACCAGGGGGGCTACGAGCAGTACTTC.

This sequence joins TRBV25-1 and TRBJ2-2; D may correspond to TRBD1 or TRBD2 (5 bases each). The length of the CDR3 is 17 residues. V lost 7 bases to trimming and J lost 4 bases, with 22 bases between them. In germline, CDR1 is MGHDK, CDR2 SYGVNS. This chain's CDR3 is CASTISRGARGTGELFF. CDR3 DNA: TGTGCCAGCACAATATCACGAGGGGCGCGTGGCACCGGGGAGCTGTTTTTT.

This clone was observed a few times. The V call is TRBV28, the J call TRBJ1-5; D is undetermined. From germline, CDR1 is MDHEN and CDR2 SYDVKM. Trimming cost V 7 bases and J 6 bases, with 4 bases left between them. This CDR3 has 10 amino acids. This CDR3 is CASNFQPQHF. CDR3 coding DNA: TGTGCCAGCAACTTTCAGCCCCAGCATTTT.

This chain links TRBV6-1 with TRBJ1-2; a possible D gene is TRBD1 (5 bases). Per the germline V gene, CDR1 is MNHNS and CDR2 is SASEGT. V dropped 3 bases and J dropped 5 bases, with 10 bases sitting between them. The CDR3 is made up of 13 amino acids. CDR3 protein: CASSESGGYGYTF. The DNA for the CDR3 is TGTGCCAGCAGTGAGTCGGGGGGATATGGCTACACCTTC.

This clone was observed a few times. The chain joins TRBV29-1 to TRBJ1-1, with no clear D. The CDR3 sequence is 12 residues long. Germline assignment: CDR1 SQVTM and CDR2 ANQGSEA. V lost 4 bases and J 0 bases, leaving 6 bases between the germline ends. CDR3 sequence: CSVGPVNTEAFF. The CDR3 DNA reads as TGCAGCGTTGGCCCAGTGAACACTGAAGCTTTCTTT.

Here the CDR3 DNA reads TGTGCCAGTAGTATTATTTGGGGCGGGAGGGCCTCAGATACGCAGTATTTT. It translates to CASSIIWGGRASDTQYF. The V and J genes are TRBV19 and TRBJ2-3, with 9 positions matching TRBD2. In germline, CDR1 is LNHDA, CDR2 SQIVND (reference sequence). The CDR3 extends over 17 amino acids. The V and J ends lost 3 bases and 4 bases, in that order; junction bases with no gene match: 11.

V gene TRBV30 combines with J gene TRBJ1-1; D may be TRBD1 (6 bases). In germline, CDR1 is GTSNPN, CDR2 SVGIG (reference sequence). The length of the CDR3 is 13 residues. Deletions cut 5 bases from V and 4 bases from J, with 14 bases between. This chain's CDR3 is CAWDTGRSTEAFF. CDR3 DNA sequence: TGTGCCTGGGACACAGGGCGATCCACTGAAGCTTTCTTT.

This clone came up a few times. The V gene is TRBV2, the J gene TRBJ1-5; D may be TRBD1 (5 bases). Between the trimmed V and J ends, which lost 2 bases and 6 bases, there was a span of 11 bases. Germline-derived CDR1 and CDR2 are SNHLY and FYNNEI. The CDR3 runs to 14 residues. CDR3 sequence reads: CASSERGIGQPQHF. In DNA, the CDR3 is TGTGCCAGCAGTGAAAGGGGCATTGGTCAGCCCCAGCATTTT.

V usage is TRBV6-5 and J usage is TRBJ2-4, with D perhaps being TRBD1 or TRBD2 (6 bases each). V was cut by 7 bases and J by 6 bases, with 19 bases left in between. Germline CDR1 MNHEY, CDR2 SVGAGI. The CDR3 contains 15 residues. CDR3 nucleotides: TGTGCCAGCACCCTCGAGGGGGGAGGTGGAAACATTCAGTACTTC. Translation gives CASTLEGGGGNIQYF.

Sample share makes this clone large. The V gene is TRBV28, the J gene TRBJ1-1; 10 positions agree with TRBD1. The CDR3 runs to 14 residues. J gave up 8 bases and V 4 bases, and 7 bases lay outside the gene matches. Germline values: CDR1 MDHEN, CDR2 SYDVKM. This chain's CDR3 is CASSSYGTGVEAFF. The CDR3 DNA reads as TGTGCCAGCAGTTCGTACGGGACAGGGGTGGAAGCTTTCTTT.

The rearrangement uses TRBV19 and TRBJ2-6; no firm D call. Deletions cut 8 bases from V and 1 base from J, with 12 bases between. Germline CDR1 is LNHDA and CDR2 is SQIVND (reference sequence). CDR3 length equals 15 residues. The CDR3 spells CASHQGQSGANVLTF. The CDR3, as DNA: TGTGCCAGTCACCAAGGGCAGTCTGGGGCCAACGTCCTGACTTTC. The complete variable domain, with remaining parts taken from reference TRBV19 and TRBJ2-6, reads DGGITQSPKYLFRKEGQNVTLSCEQNLNHDAMYWYRQDPGQGLRLIYYSQIVNDFQKGDIAEGYSVSREKKESFPLTVTSAQKNPTAFYLCASHQGQSGANVLTFGAGSRLTVL.

V usage is TRBV24-1 and J usage is TRBJ2-1; D possibly corresponds to TRBD2 (5 bases). Trimming left V 6 bases short and J 5 bases short, with 19 bases between. There are 16 residues in the CDR3. Germline V gives CDR1 KGHDR, CDR2 SFDVKD. The CDR3 sequence: CATSTQRGSRDNEQFF. DNA for the CDR3: TGTGCCACCAGTACCCAACGCGGGTCGCGGGACAATGAGCAGTTCTTC.

The chain recombines TRBV5-6 with TRBJ1-5; 7 bases are shared with TRBD1. V lost 2 bases, J lost 5 bases, and 4 bases stayed unmatched. The length of the CDR3 is 14 residues. The germline V gene has CDR1 SGHDT and CDR2 YYEEEE. CDR3 amino acids: CASSLRDSHQPQHF. Written as DNA, the CDR3 is TGTGCCAGCAGCTTACGGGACAGCCATCAGCCCCAGCATTTT.

This rearrangement joins TRBV29-1 to TRBJ2-1, with D perhaps being TRBD1 or TRBD2 (5 bases each). Between the trimmed V and J ends, which lost 0 bases and 0 bases, there was a span of 9 bases. This CDR3 is 15 amino acids long. Per the germline V gene, CDR1 is SQVTM and CDR2 is ANQGSEA. CDR3 sequence (DNA): TGCAGCGTTGAAGATCCAGGGAGCTCCTACAATGAGCAGTTCTTC. It translates to CSVEDPGSSYNEQFF.

The chain recombines TRBV25-1 with TRBJ1-4, with D perhaps matching TRBD1 (5 bases). Germline V gene lookup returns CDR1 MGHDK and CDR2 SYGVNS. V lost 5 bases, J lost 3 bases, and 13 bases lay in between. The CDR3 has 15 residues. The CDR3: CASSKLGTPNEKLFF. As DNA, the CDR3 is TGTGCCAGCAGTAAATTGGGGACCCCTAATGAAAAACTGTTTTTT. Full variable domain (rest looked up from reference TRBV25-1 and TRBJ1-4): EADIYQTPRYLVIGTGKKITLECSQTMGHDKMYWYQQDPGMELHLIHYSYGVNSTEKGDLSSESTVSRIRTEHFPLTLESARPSHTSQYLCASSKLGTPNEKLFFGSGTQLSVL.

The gene calls are TRBV19 and TRBJ2-6, with D perhaps matching TRBD2 (6 bases). Trimming pared 4 bases from V and 0 bases from J, leaving 13 bases between. The length of the CDR3 is 17 residues. Germline CDR1 reads LNHDA; CDR2 reads SQIVND (reference sequence). The CDR3 region is CASSRPRDFSGANVLTF. The CDR3 DNA reads as TGTGCCAGTAGTAGACCGCGGGATTTCTCTGGGGCCAACGTCCTGACTTTC.

This clone was seen just once. This chain connects TRBV5-6 to TRBJ1-2; weak D call: TRBD1 (5 bases). Germline CDR1 reads SGHDT; CDR2 reads YYEEEE. The CDR3 runs 15 residues. V gave up 0 bases and J gave up 4 bases, with 13 bases separating them. CDR3 nucleotides: TGTGCCAGCAGCTTGGTTGGGAAGGGACCCTATGGCTACACCTTC. Translating it yields CASSLVGKGPYGYTF. Using reference TRBV5-6 and TRBJ1-2 for the parts outside the CDR3, the full variable domain is DAGVTQSPTHLIKTRGQQVTLRCSPKSGHDTVSWYQQALGQGPQFIFQYYEEEERQRGNFPDRFSGHQFPNYSSELNVNALLLGDSALYLCASSLVGKGPYGYTFGSGTRLTVV.

The chain carries TRBV18 and TRBJ1-1; D is perhaps TRBD1 (5 bases). Looked up from germline, CDR1 is KGHSH and CDR2 is LQKENI. V lost 4 bases to trimming and J lost 2 bases, with 8 bases between them. This CDR3 is built from 13 residues. The CDR3 is CASSQGHNTEAFF. Written as DNA, the CDR3 is TGTGCCAGCTCACAGGGGCATAACACTGAAGCTTTCTTT.

J is TRBJ1-2 and V is TRBV10-3, with a possible D match to TRBD1 (5 bases). The CDR3 loop spans 12 amino acids. Trimming stripped 3 bases from V and 4 bases from J, with 6 bases between. Germline V gene sequence: CDR1 ENHRY, CDR2 SYGVKD. CDR3 in DNA: TGTGCCATCAGTGACCAGGGCTATGGCTACACCTTC. Translated: CAISDQGYGYTF.

The chain is built from TRBV6-4 and TRBJ2-7; maybe TRBD2 (5 bases). The CDR3 consists of 16 residues. The germline CDR1 and CDR2 sequences are MRHNA and SNTAGT. Trimming removed 2 bases at V and 5 bases at J, with 19 bases between. CDR3 DNA: TGTGCCAGCAGTGACCCATTATTGGCGGACGGGGACGAGCAGTACTTC. It yields the protein CASSDPLLADGDEQYF.

V usage is TRBV29-1 and J usage is TRBJ1-2; TRBD1 matches 8 bases. Germline V gene sequence: CDR1 SQVTM, CDR2 ANQGSEA. The V gene end was trimmed by 6 bases and the J gene end by 4 bases; junction bases not matched to a gene: 13. The length of the CDR3 is 15 residues. The CDR3 nucleotides are TGCAGCGTCCATGAGCCCGGGACAGGACTCTATGGCTACACCTTC. As protein: CSVHEPGTGLYGYTF. Combining the CDR3 with reference TRBV29-1 and TRBJ1-2 gives the whole variable domain SAVISQKPSRDICQRGTSLTIQCQVDSQVTMMFWYRQQPGQSLTLIATANQGSEATYESGFVIDKFPISRPNLTFSTLTVSNMSPEDSSIYLCSVHEPGTGLYGYTFGSGTRLTVV.

The chain has TRBV7-9 and TRBJ2-6; D unclear. The CDR3 length is 14 residues. Trimming stripped 4 bases from V and 1 base from J, with 5 bases between. Germline V gives CDR1 SEHNR, CDR2 FQNEAQ (reference sequence). The chain's CDR3 is CASSSASGANVLTF. DNA for the CDR3: TGTGCCAGCAGCTCTGCATCTGGGGCCAACGTCCTGACTTTC.

The V and J genes are TRBV7-3 and TRBJ2-7, with D possibly being TRBD1 or TRBD2 (5 bases each). The CDR3 has 15 amino acids. Germline loops: CDR1 SGHTA, CDR2 FQGTGA. V was trimmed by 2 bases and J by 3 bases, leaving 14 bases between them. The CDR3 protein is CASSLASGGHYEQYF. In nucleotides, the CDR3 is TGTGCCAGCAGCTTAGCCAGCGGAGGACACTACGAGCAGTACTTC.

V gene TRBV6-5 combines with J gene TRBJ1-2; D is ambiguous. The ends were cut back, 5 bases at V and 4 bases at J, with 11 bases in the middle. The CDR3 consists of 13 residues. Germline CDR1 and CDR2: MNHEY and SVGAGI. CDR3 amino acids: CASSRGLGYGYTF. CDR3 nucleotides: TGTGCCAGCAGTCGCGGACTCGGCTATGGCTACACCTTC.